The 12 T cell receptor beta chains below all came from one sample that was sequenced in a study of shared clonotypes between healthy human individuals. Data came from immunoSEQ multiplex PCR; TCRdb stores just in-frame clones and leaves some out. The sample shows over 95,000 clones, roughly two thirds of them seen only once. The sample consisted of memory CD8+ T cells sorted from blood. The subset was: CD45RO+ cells pooled with CCR7-negative TemRA cells. All receptors come from a woman younger than 45 in good health.

The table lists this clone with a count of one. This sequence joins TRBV27 and TRBJ2-7; D ambiguous. The germline V gene encodes CDR1 MNHEY and CDR2 SMNVEV (reference sequence). V lost 5 bases and J lost 2, with 10 bases in between. The length of the CDR3 is 13 residues. The CDR3, as DNA: TGTGCCAGCAGTCCCATTAGAACCTACGAGCAGTACTTC. Translation gives CASSPIRTYEQYF.

This clone was counted a few times. This chain links TRBV7-9 with TRBJ2-7, with D possibly TRBD2 on 5 matching bases. Looked up from germline, CDR1 is SEHNR and CDR2 is FQNEAQ (reference sequence). The CDR3 length is 15 residues. The V end was cut by 2 bases, the J end by 0 bases, with 11 bases between. CDR3 sequence reads: CASSLLVGGSYEQYF. CDR3 bases: TGTGCCAGCAGCTTATTGGTAGGAGGCTCCTACGAGCAGTACTTC.

This chain uses TRBV9 with TRBJ1-1; D not certain. Germline V CDR1 and CDR2: SGDLS, YYNGEE. Trimming cost V 0 bases and J 4 bases, with 7 bases left between them. The length of the CDR3 is 13 residues. The CDR3 region is CASSVAISTEAFF. For the CDR3, the DNA is TGTGCCAGCAGCGTAGCTATTAGCACTGAAGCTTTCTTT.

The V call is TRBV11-2, the J call TRBJ2-7; 10 nucleotides line up with TRBD2. From germline, CDR1 is SGHAT and CDR2 FQNNGV. Trimming at V came to 1 base and at J to 3 bases, leaving 6 bases not matched to a gene. CDR3 size: 16 residues. CDR3 DNA: TGTGCCAGCAGCTTAGTGGGGCTAGCGGGAGTCTACGAGCAGTACTTC. Translating it yields CASSLVGLAGVYEQYF.

The chain joins TRBV5-1 to TRBJ2-1; TRBD1 aligns across 9 bases. Germline CDR1 is SGHRS and CDR2 is YFSETQ. V lost 0 bases to trimming and J lost 5 bases; unmatched junction nucleotides: 3. This CDR3 has 15 amino acids. CDR3 nucleotides: TGCGCCAGCAGCTTGGGGGACAGGGATAACAATGAGCAGTTCTTC. It specifies CASSLGDRDNNEQFF.

The chain uses TRBV28 and TRBJ1-3; unclear D gene. This CDR3 comprises 16 residues. The germline V gene has CDR1 MDHEN and CDR2 SYDVKM. V was clipped by 3 bases and J by 0 bases, with 12 bases between them. The CDR3 bases are TGTGCCAGCAGTTTTTATATCTTGGCCTCTGGAAACACCATATATTTT. Amino acid sequence: CASSFYILASGNTIYF.

This clone has at least ten counts. This chain connects TRBV6-5 to TRBJ2-7; 7 nucleotides line up with TRBD2. This CDR3 has 13 amino acids. The V gene end was trimmed by 6 bases and the J gene end by 3 bases; junction bases not matched to a gene: 5. CDR1 and CDR2 from the germline V gene are MNHEY and SVGAGI. The CDR3 sequence: CASRGGPLYEQYF. The CDR3 DNA reads TGTGCCAGCAGGGGAGGGCCTCTCTACGAGCAGTACTTC.

V gene TRBV27 combines with J gene TRBJ2-5; D uncertain. V was clipped by 6 bases and J by 0 bases, with 8 bases between them. The CDR3 consists of 13 residues. Germline CDR1 reads MNHEY; CDR2 reads SMNVEV (reference sequence). In DNA form, the CDR3 reads TGTGCCAGCAGCCGACTGTACCAAGAGACCCAGTACTTC. Translating it yields CASSRLYQETQYF.

The gene calls are TRBV25-1 and TRBJ2-5; 10 nucleotides align to TRBD1. The CDR3 has 15 amino acids. Unmatched junction bases numbered 6, after V lost 7 bases and J lost 1 base. Germline values: CDR1 MGHDK, CDR2 SYGVNS. CDR3 region: CASTVRDRGQETQYF. CDR3 nucleotides: TGTGCCAGCACAGTCCGGGACAGGGGCCAAGAGACCCAGTACTTC.

In its sample, this clone was seen a few times. The J gene is TRBJ1-1, the V gene TRBV21-1. TRBV21-1 has pseudogene status. The CDR3 has 13 amino acids. CDR3 sequence (DNA): TGTGCCAGCAGCAAGGGGGGGCGAACTGAAGCTTTCTTT. Its translation is CASSKGGRTEAFF.

The chain uses TRBV29-1 and TRBJ2-5; 11 bases align to TRBD1. The V segment lost 1 base and the J segment 2 bases; nucleotides outside the gene matches: 6. Germline V gene data show CDR1 as SQVTM and CDR2 as ANQGSEA. The CDR3 runs to 16 residues. CDR3 amino acids: CSVEAPGQGDQETQYF. DNA of the CDR3: TGCAGCGTTGAAGCGCCGGGACAGGGGGATCAAGAGACCCAGTACTTC.

J is TRBJ1-2 and V is TRBV11-2; D may be TRBD1 (6 bases). The CDR3 sequence is 15 residues long. Germline-derived CDR1 and CDR2 are SGHAT and FQNNGV. V was cut by 4 bases and J by 7 bases, with 19 bases left in between. The DNA of the CDR3 is TGTGCCAGCAGCTCGGGTGGGGGCCAGGAAGGTGGCTACACCTTC. The encoded protein is CASSSGGGQEGGYTF.